The rows below give T cell receptor beta chains drawn from one sample of a study of blood T cell repertoires in COVID-19. Profiled with immunoSEQ multiplex PCR; TCRdb holds only in-frame clones, not every one. Found here are over 150,000 clones, approximately 81% of them singletons; the top ten hold around an eighth. Sequencing was performed on peripheral blood. Every receptor here comes from a man in his late teens or twenties with active or convalescent COVID-19. CDR3s include the opening cysteine and the closing phenylalanine or tryptophan. Fields, in order: J gene, CDR3 length, D gene, V gene, clone size, CDR3 protein, CDR3 DNA. The D gene is left open where the match is weak. Expanded clones get a size class; other rows say once, few or many, or leave the size out.

>TRBJ1-1|14|.|TRBV11-2|.
CASSLGAGPTEAFF
TGTGCCAGCAGCTTAGGCGCAGGGCCCACTGAAGCTTTCTTT
>TRBJ2-7|15|TRBD1|TRBV5-4|.
CASSIGQGNSYEQYF
TGTGCCAGCAGCATTGGACAGGGAAACTCCTACGAGCAGTACTTC
>TRBJ1-2|12|TRBD1|TRBV7-2|.
CASQGGFYGYTF
TGTGCCAGCCAGGGGGGCTTCTATGGCTACACCTTC
>TRBJ2-7|17|TRBD1|TRBV5-1|.
CASSFNGGRGLHYEQYF
TGCGCCAGCAGCTTCAATGGGGGCAGGGGGCTCCACTACGAGCAGTACTTC
>TRBJ2-7|14|TRBD2|TRBV19|.
CASTWTSGSYEQYF
TGTGCCAGTACCTGGACTAGCGGGAGCTACGAGCAGTACTTC
>TRBJ1-5|14|TRBD1|TRBV7-9|many
CASSQAGGDQPQHF
TGTGCCAGCAGCCAGGCAGGGGGCGATCAGCCCCAGCATTTT
>TRBJ2-5|17|TRBD2|TRBV13|.
CASSLGRVAGAQETQYF
TGTGCCAGCAGCTTAGGAAGAGTAGCGGGGGCACAAGAGACCCAGTACTTC
>TRBJ2-2|14|.|TRBV2|.
CASRKGVFRGGLFF
TGTGCCAGCAGAAAAGGTGTATTCCGGGGAGGGCTGTTTTTT
>TRBJ2-2|13|TRBD1|TRBV19|once
CASSGQGNGELFF
TGTGCCAGTAGTGGACAGGGGAACGGGGAGCTGTTTTTT
>TRBJ1-2|16|.|TRBV21-1|.
CASSKAAGRTNYGYTF
TGTGCCAGCAGCAAAGCAGCGGGACGGACTAACTATGGCTACACCTTC
>TRBJ1-1|15|.|TRBV2|.
CASSQLGGGNTEAFF
TGTGCCAGCAGCCAATTAGGCGGGGGAAACACTGAAGCTTTCTTT
>TRBJ2-2|16|.|TRBV7-9|.
CASSPLTGSNTGELFF
TGTGCCAGCAGCCCTTTGACTGGTTCGAACACCGGGGAGCTGTTTTTT
>TRBJ2-7|13|.|TRBV12-3/TRBV12-4|.
CASSRGSAYEQYF
TGTGCCAGCAGCCGCGGGTCCGCCTACGAGCAGTACTTC
>TRBJ1-3|17|.|TRBV21-1|many
CASSKEEENFSGNTIYF
TGTGCCAGCAGCAAAGAAGAGGAAAACTTCTCTGGAAACACCATATATTTT
>TRBJ2-1|16|TRBD2|TRBV7-3|.
CASSSGTSGSRNEQFF
TGTGCCAGCAGCTCAGGGACTAGCGGGAGTAGGAATGAGCAGTTCTTC
>TRBJ2-1|15|.|TRBV7-2|.
CASSSGIPSWNEQFF
TGTGCCAGCAGCTCCGGGATACCGAGCTGGAATGAGCAGTTCTTC
>TRBJ1-1|16|TRBD1|TRBV6-5|.
CASSYSGQGSNTEAFF
TGTGCCAGCAGTTACTCTGGACAGGGGTCCAACACTGAAGCTTTCTTT
>TRBJ2-4|15|.|TRBV24-1|.
CVSTETGLAKNIQYF
TGTGTCAGCACCGAGACAGGACTAGCCAAAAACATTCAGTACTTC
>TRBJ2-7|15|.|TRBV15|.
CATSRPRGEIYEQYF
TGTGCCACCAGCAGACCCCGGGGAGAAATCTACGAGCAGTACTTC
>TRBJ2-2|16|.|TRBV7-6|.
CASSLGEGGDTGELFF
TGTGCCAGCAGCTTAGGAGAAGGGGGTGACACCGGGGAGCTGTTTTTT
>TRBJ1-4|15|.|TRBV7-6|.
CASSLTGSENEKLFF
TGTGCCAGCAGCCTAACAGGGTCGGAGAATGAAAAACTGTTTTTT
>TRBJ1-2|16|TRBD1|TRBV19|.
CASSSLGQGGIYGYTF
TGTGCCAGTAGTAGCTTGGGACAGGGCGGTATCTATGGCTACACCTTC
>TRBJ2-4|13|.|TRBV30|.
CAWEGQGGDIQYF
TGTGCCTGGGAAGGCCAAGGGGGAGACATTCAGTACTTC
>TRBJ1-6|15|.|TRBV7-9|few
CASSLGGGRNSPLHF
TGTGCCAGCAGCTTAGGCGGGGGGAGGAATTCACCCCTCCACTTT
>TRBJ2-1|12|.|TRBV11-3|.
CASSFSGREQFF
TGTGCCAGCAGTTTTTCCGGGAGAGAGCAGTTCTTC
>TRBJ2-1|16|TRBD2|TRBV6-5|.
CASSYSGGGARNEQFF
TGTGCCAGCAGTTACTCGGGCGGGGGGGCCAGGAATGAGCAGTTCTTC
>TRBJ2-7|15|.|TRBV11-2|.
CASSLEGRGGYEQYF
TGTGCCAGCAGCTTAGAGGGGAGGGGGGGCTACGAGCAGTACTTC
>TRBJ1-1|14|.|TRBV18|.
CASSPAGMNTEAFF
TGTGCCAGCTCACCAGCAGGCATGAACACTGAAGCTTTCTTT
>TRBJ1-2|13|.|TRBV11-2|.
CASSSRQTYGYTF
TGTGCCAGCAGCTCAAGACAGACCTATGGCTACACCTTC
>TRBJ2-3|20|TRBD1|TRBV19|once
CASRCWTGRYGFTGTDTQYF
TGTGCCAGTAGATGCTGGACAGGGAGGTACGGATTTACTGGCACAGATACGCAGTATTTT
>TRBJ1-2|15|.|TRBV11-2|.
CASSLDRVTGDGYTF
TGTGCCAGCAGCTTAGATCGAGTGACAGGAGATGGCTACACCTTC
>TRBJ2-5|15|TRBD2|TRBV6-5|once
CASKGGGGNQETQYF
TGTGCCTCCAAGGGGGGCGGGGGGAACCAAGAGACCCAGTACTTC
>TRBJ1-1|13|.|TRBV6-5|.
CASWGLGTTEAFF
TGTGCCAGCTGGGGGCTCGGTACCACTGAAGCTTTCTTT
>TRBJ1-4|14|TRBD1|TRBV19|few
CASSIGTGPEKLFF
TGTGCCAGTAGTATAGGGACAGGTCCAGAAAAACTGTTTTTT
>TRBJ1-3|20|TRBD1|TRBV3-1/TRBV3-2|.
CASSQEVGQLRRLAGNTIYF
TGTGCCAGCAGCCAAGAGGTGGGACAGCTGAGGCGTTTGGCGGGAAACACCATATATTTT
>TRBJ2-5|15|.|TRBV6-5|.
CASSYTGTPGETQYF
TGTGCCAGCAGTTACACCGGGACTCCGGGGGAGACCCAGTACTTC
>TRBJ2-5|11|.|TRBV2|.
CASRVGETQYF
TGTGCCAGCCGGGTTGGGGAGACCCAGTACTTC
>TRBJ1-6|15|TRBD1|TRBV4-2|few
CASSQDYDRDSPLHF
TGTGCCAGCAGCCAAGATTATGACAGGGACTCACCCCTCCACTTT
>TRBJ1-6|13|.|TRBV19|.
CASNLNYNSPLHF
TGTGCCAGTAACCTAAACTATAATTCACCCCTCCACTTT
>TRBJ1-6|15|.|TRBV7-2|.
CASSLLRQGNSPLHF
TGTGCCAGCAGCTTATTACGGCAGGGCAATTCACCCCTCCACTTT
>TRBJ2-7|15|TRBD2|TRBV19|.
CASSKGGLAGDGQYF
TGTGCCAGTAGTAAGGGGGGACTAGCGGGAGATGGGCAGTACTTC
>TRBJ2-5|14|TRBD1|TRBV7-2|.
CASSSRQGGETQYF
TGTGCCAGCAGCTCCCGACAGGGGGGCGAGACCCAGTACTTC
>TRBJ2-3|14|.|TRBV6-2/TRBV6-3|.
CASSYGAGVDTQYF
TGTGCCAGCAGTTACGGAGCAGGGGTGGATACGCAGTATTTT
>TRBJ2-7|16|TRBD2|TRBV27|few
CASAVLSLAGSYEQYF
TGTGCCAGCGCCGTTCTTAGTCTAGCGGGGAGCTACGAGCAGTACTTC
>TRBJ2-7|13|.|TRBV24-1|few
CATSDADAYEQYF
TGTGCCACCAGTGATGCGGATGCCTACGAGCAGTACTTC
>TRBJ2-7|23|TRBD2|TRBV28|.
CASSLVFSNRGPSGRPASYEQYF
TGTGCCAGCAGTTTAGTGTTTAGTAATAGAGGTCCTAGCGGGCGCCCGGCCAGCTACGAGCAGTACTTC
>TRBJ1-6|17|TRBD1|TRBV19|.
CASSIDLPGQGTSPLHF
TGTGCCAGTAGTATAGATCTACCGGGACAGGGAACTTCACCCCTCCACTTT
>TRBJ1-6|14|.|TRBV3-1/TRBV3-2|.
CASSQVGRVSPLHF
TGTGCCAGCAGCCAAGTTGGCAGGGTTTCACCCCTCCACTTT
>TRBJ2-7|14|TRBD1|TRBV6-4|once
CARRQGISRYEQYF
TGTGCCAGAAGACAGGGGATCAGTCGGTACGAGCAGTACTTC
>TRBJ1-2|14|TRBD1|TRBV4-1|once
CASSQETGHYGYTF
TGCGCCAGCAGCCAAGAGACAGGGCACTATGGCTACACCTTC
>TRBJ1-2|15|TRBD1|TRBV6-1|.
CASSEADRGRGGYTF
TGTGCCAGCAGTGAAGCCGACAGGGGGAGGGGTGGCTACACCTTC
>TRBJ1-1|13|.|TRBV5-1|.
CASRTGQNTEAFF
TGCGCCAGCAGGACTGGACAGAACACTGAAGCTTTCTTT
>TRBJ2-7|13|.|TRBV6-5|few
CASSYSGYYEQYF
TGTGCCAGCAGTTACAGCGGTTACTACGAGCAGTACTTC
>TRBJ2-5|17|TRBD2|TRBV7-2|.
CASSLVGLAGGGETQYF
TGTGCCAGCAGCTTAGTTGGACTAGCGGGAGGGGGAGAGACCCAGTACTTC
>TRBJ2-6|16|.|TRBV7-2|.
CASSLGSFSGANVLTF
TGTGCCAGCAGCTTAGGTTCCTTCTCTGGGGCCAACGTCCTGACTTTC
>TRBJ1-4|14|TRBD1|TRBV6-1|.
CASSDGTGNEKLFF
TGTGCCAGCAGTGATGGGACAGGGAATGAAAAACTGTTTTTT
>TRBJ2-6|16|.|TRBV4-3|.
CASSPYGRAGANVLTF
TGCGCCAGCAGCCCGTACGGCAGGGCTGGGGCCAACGTCCTGACTTTC